This T cell receptor beta chain is drawn from a study of a mutant IDH1 vaccine in newly diagnosed glioma. Across the study: Patients under treatment included approximately 60% males and 37.5% females and had a mean age of 40.4 years. Most patients had radiochemotherapy with temozolomide before enrollment; others had one alone.

On this clone itself: Its antigen is currently unknown. One end of the junction is discordant with germline, which a read error may explain.

Findings and caveats of the study: There seemed to be no relation between pseudoprogression and changes in top peripheral T cell clonotypes.

Germline CDR1 SSHAT, CDR2 FNYEAQ (reference sequence). The CDR3 sequence is 13 residues long. Measured with immunoSEQ multiplex PCR; TCRdb has only the in-frame clones, and not every one. The sample records 99,000 or so clones, approximately 90% being singletons. The sample's time point: baseline, week 1 (first vaccination visit). Regarding treatment: pre-vaccination baseline after standard-of-care therapy. Donors' newly diagnosed IDH1-mutant WHO grade 3 or 4 astrocytomas lacked nuclear ATRX. The V gene is TRBV7-7, the J gene TRBJ2-2; D perhaps matches TRBD2 (6 bases). The sequences come from PBMCs, collected from a glioma patient treated with radiotherapy, temozolomide or both. This clonotype was obtained from a woman aged 50 to 60 with glioma. CDR3 protein: CASSLDYSGELFF. CDR3 nucleotide sequence: TGTGCTAGCAGCTTGGACTACTCCGGGGAGCTGTTTTTT.